This T cell receptor beta chain came from a study of CD8+CD57+ T cells in acquired aplastic anemia. In the study overall: On average, sorted CD4+ and CD8+ cells gave roughly 2.9 ug of DNA.

Study-level results: The number of CD8+ CDR3 sequences shared by patients and controls was twenty-nine.

Patients selected for sequencing had displayed CD8+CD57+ cell expansion by flow cytometry. There were no patients without severe acquired aplastic anemia. Blood sampling was performed on the patients, and none of them had received therapy by then. Germline CDR1 and CDR2: ENHRY and SYGVKD. Trimming removed 3 bases from V and 8 bases from J, with 5 bases in between. This CDR3 is built from 11 residues. Worth noting for this clonotype: Its antigen is still unknown.

Genomic DNA provided the template from which TCR beta VDJ and CDR3 profiles were obtained. TCRdb called the reads again in MiXCR, with one record for every CDR3 protein. The repertoire holds some 120,000 distinct CDR3 sequences, about 50% seen once, with roughly 29% in the top ten. This chain uses TRBV10-3 with TRBJ2-1; no clear D gene. This clonotype was obtained from a human donor with aplastic anemia. The specimen was sorted CD4+, CD8+, or CD8+CD57+ T cells (not recorded which) from PBMCs. CDR3 DNA sequence: TGTGCCATCAGTGATATGGATGAGCAGTTCTTC. Translated: CAISDMDEQFF.